The sequence of this TCR beta chain was determined in a study of T cell repertoires in cytomegalovirus infection. Study at large: Public TCR beta signatures indicated both CMV infection and matching HLA type. Notes on the study in general: People with CMV and the relevant HLA were identified by cumulative public TCR beta family frequency. CMV-specific TCR beta clonotypes restricted by HLA-C dominated the ex vivo response.

As regards this clonotype: The antigen remains undetermined.

Germline CDR1 reads KGHDR; CDR2 reads SFDVKD. This CDR3 spans 17 amino acids. J lost 2 bases, V lost 4 bases, and 6 bases had no gene match. TCRdb used MiXCR to reprocess the reads, holding one entry per CDR3 protein. In the table there are a few hundred thousand distinct CDR3 sequences, around a quarter of which are singletons. The rearrangement links TRBV24-1 to TRBJ2-5; 13 bases map to TRBD2. This receptor was identified in a human donor in good health (CMV status not recorded). Some clones in this sample may be carry-over from other donors' samples. Sample: PBMCs. CDR3 DNA: TGTGCCACCAGTGAGGTGAGGACTAGCGGGGGACAAGAGACCCAGTACTTC. Translating gives CATSEVRTSGGQETQYF.